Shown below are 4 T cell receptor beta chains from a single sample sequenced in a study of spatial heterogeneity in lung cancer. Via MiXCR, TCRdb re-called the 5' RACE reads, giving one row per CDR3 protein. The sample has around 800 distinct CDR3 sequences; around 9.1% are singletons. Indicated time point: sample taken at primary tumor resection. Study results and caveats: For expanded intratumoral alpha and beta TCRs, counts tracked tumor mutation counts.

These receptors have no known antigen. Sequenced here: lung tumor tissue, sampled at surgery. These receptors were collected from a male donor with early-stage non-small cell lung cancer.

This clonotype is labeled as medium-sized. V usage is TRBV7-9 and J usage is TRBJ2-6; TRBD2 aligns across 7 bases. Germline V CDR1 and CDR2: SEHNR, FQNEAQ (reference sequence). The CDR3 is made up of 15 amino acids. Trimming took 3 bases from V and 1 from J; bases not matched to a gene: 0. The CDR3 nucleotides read TGTGCCAGCAGCTTGGGAGGGTCTGGGGCCAACGTCCTGACTTTC. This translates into CASSLGGSGANVLTF.

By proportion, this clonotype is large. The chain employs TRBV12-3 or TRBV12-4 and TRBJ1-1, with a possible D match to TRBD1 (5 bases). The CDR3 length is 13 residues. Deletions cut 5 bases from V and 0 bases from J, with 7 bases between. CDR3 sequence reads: CASSPRVNTEAFF. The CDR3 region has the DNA TGTGCCAGCAGTCCCAGGGTGAACACTGAAGCTTTCTTT.

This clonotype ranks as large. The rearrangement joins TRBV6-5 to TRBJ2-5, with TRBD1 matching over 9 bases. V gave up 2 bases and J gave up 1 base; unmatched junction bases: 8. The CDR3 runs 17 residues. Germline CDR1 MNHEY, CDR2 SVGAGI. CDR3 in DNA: TGTGCCAGCAGTTACGTCTTCACAGGGGGCCTCCAAGAGACCCAGTACTTC. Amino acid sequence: CASSYVFTGGLQETQYF.

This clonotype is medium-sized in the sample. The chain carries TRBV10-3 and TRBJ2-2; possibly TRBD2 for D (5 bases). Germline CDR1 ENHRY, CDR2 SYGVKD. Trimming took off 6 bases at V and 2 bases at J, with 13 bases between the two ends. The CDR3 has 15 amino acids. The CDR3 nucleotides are TGTGCCATCAGCAGAGGGCAACCCAACACCGGGGAGCTGTTTTTT. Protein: CAISRGQPNTGELFF.